Here is one TCR beta chain with its context. The data belong to a study of blood T cell repertoires in COVID-19. Two negative PCRs, clearance, or symptom resolution were required of recovered Cohort 3 donors. Sequencing used immunoSEQ multiplex PCR; TCRdb keeps in-frame clones, though not all of them. In the table there are about 400,000 clones, 89% of which are singletons. Sequenced input: PBMCs or T cells enriched from blood (not recorded which). The clonotype was recovered from a woman aged 25 to 39 who had recovered from COVID-19.

CDR3 sequence (DNA): TGTGCCAGCAGCTTATCAGGGGCCCAAGAGACCCAGTACTTC. Protein: CASSLSGAQETQYF. The chain has TRBV7-3 and TRBJ2-5, with D perhaps matching TRBD1 (6 bases). V gave up 2 bases and J gave up 1 base, with 8 bases separating them. Germline V gene data show CDR1 as SGHTA and CDR2 as FQGTGA. The CDR3 spans 14 residues.